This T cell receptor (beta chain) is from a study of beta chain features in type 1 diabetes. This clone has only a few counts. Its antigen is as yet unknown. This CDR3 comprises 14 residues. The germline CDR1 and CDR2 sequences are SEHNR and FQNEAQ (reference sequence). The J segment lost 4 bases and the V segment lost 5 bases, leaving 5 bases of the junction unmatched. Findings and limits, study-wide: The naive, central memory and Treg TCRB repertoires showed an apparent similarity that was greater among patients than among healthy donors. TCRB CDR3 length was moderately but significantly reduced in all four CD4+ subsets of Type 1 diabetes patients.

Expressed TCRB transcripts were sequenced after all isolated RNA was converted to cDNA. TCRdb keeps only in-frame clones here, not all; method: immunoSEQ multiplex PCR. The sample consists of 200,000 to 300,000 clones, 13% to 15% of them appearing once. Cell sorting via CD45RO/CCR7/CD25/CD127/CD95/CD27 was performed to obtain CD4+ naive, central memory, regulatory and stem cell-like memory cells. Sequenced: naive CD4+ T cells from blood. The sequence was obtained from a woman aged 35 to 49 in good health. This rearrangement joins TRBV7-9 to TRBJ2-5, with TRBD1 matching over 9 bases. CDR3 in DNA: TGTGCCAGCAGCCGAACAGGGGGCCGAGAGACCCAGTACTTC. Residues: CASSRTGGRETQYF.